Sequencing of this T cell receptor beta chain was carried out in a study of early T cells in non-severe SARS-CoV-2 infection. The wider study: Sequencing used unsorted whole-blood bulk RNA, so chains lack pairing.

This clonotype was observed many times. The CDR3 length is 14 residues. The germline V gene encodes CDR1 SGHTA and CDR2 FQGNSA. Deletions cut 5 bases from V and 2 bases from J, with 12 bases between. TCRdb fed the 5' RACE reads into MiXCR, producing one record per CDR3 protein. The table has some 60,000 distinct CDR3 sequences, roughly 12% seen once. The origin of this receptor is an adult who was a healthcare worker with PCR-confirmed SARS-CoV-2 infection or an uninfected control (not recorded which). The sample was whole blood, taken at baseline. This rearrangement joins TRBV7-2 to TRBJ1-1; a possible D gene is TRBD1 (5 bases). DNA of the CDR3: TGTGCCAGCAGCGGGACGGACCAAAACACTGAAGCTTTCTTT. This gives the protein CASSGTDQNTEAFF.